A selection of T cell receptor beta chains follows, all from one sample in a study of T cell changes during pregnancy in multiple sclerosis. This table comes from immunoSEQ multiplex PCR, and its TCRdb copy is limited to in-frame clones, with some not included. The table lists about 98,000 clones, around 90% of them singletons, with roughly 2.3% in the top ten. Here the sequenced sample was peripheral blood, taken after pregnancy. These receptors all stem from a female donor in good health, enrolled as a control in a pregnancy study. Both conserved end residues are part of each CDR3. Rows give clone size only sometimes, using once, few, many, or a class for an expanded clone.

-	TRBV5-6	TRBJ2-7	CASSSYNRGVYEQYF
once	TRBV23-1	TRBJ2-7	CASSQSVEGAGQYFYEQYF
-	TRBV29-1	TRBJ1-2	CSVEGAGWGYTF
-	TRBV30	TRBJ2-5	CAWSNGRSKETQYF
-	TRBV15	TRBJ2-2	CATSSQGATGELFF
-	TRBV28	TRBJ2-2	CASRGTSGTTGELFF
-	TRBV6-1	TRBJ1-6	CASSDRPGQGLSPLHF
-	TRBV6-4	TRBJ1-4	CASSEYFLSEKLFF
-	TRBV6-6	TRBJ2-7	CASSSGPTGEQYF
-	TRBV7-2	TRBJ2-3	CASSSVPDTQYF